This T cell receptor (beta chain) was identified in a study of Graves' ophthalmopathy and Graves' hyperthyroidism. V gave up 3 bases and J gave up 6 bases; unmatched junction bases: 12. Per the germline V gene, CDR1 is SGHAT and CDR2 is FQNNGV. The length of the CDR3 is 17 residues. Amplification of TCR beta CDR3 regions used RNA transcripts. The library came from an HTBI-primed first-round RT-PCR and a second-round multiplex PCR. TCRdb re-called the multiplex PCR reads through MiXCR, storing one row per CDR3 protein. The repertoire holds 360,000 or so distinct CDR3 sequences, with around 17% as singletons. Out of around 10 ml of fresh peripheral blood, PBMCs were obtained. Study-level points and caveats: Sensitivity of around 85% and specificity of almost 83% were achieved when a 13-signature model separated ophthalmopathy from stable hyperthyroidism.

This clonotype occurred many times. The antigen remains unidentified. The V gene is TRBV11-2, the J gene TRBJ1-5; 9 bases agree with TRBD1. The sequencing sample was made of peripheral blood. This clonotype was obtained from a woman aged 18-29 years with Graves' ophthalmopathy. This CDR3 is CASSLVQGQGFGQPQHF. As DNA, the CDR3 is TGTGCCAGCAGCTTGGTTCAGGGACAGGGTTTCGGTCAGCCCCAGCATTTT.